This record looks at one T cell receptor beta chain sequence and its context. The junction and the germline gene differ at one end; a read error may be behind it. The data were taken from a study of CD8+CD57+ T cells in acquired aplastic anemia. CD8+CD57+ cell expansion, shown by flow cytometry, had occurred in the patients selected for sequencing. The CDR3 loop spans 14 amino acids. The TCR beta profiling, which covered VDJ combination and CDR3 sequence, was carried out using genomic DNA as the template. TCRdb ran MiXCR on the reads and lists one entry per CDR3 protein. Here the sample spans 180,000 or so distinct CDR3 sequences, 63% being singletons.

The clonotype was recovered from a human donor with aplastic anemia. The V and J genes are TRBV12-3 or TRBV12-4 and TRBJ1-6, with 7 bases matching TRBD1. The source material was sorted CD4+, CD8+, or CD8+CD57+ T cells (not recorded which) from PBMCs. CDR3 amino acids: CVSRSGTVSSPLHF. CDR3 sequence (DNA): TGTGTCAGCAGGTCCGGGACAGTATCTTCACCCCTCCACTTT.